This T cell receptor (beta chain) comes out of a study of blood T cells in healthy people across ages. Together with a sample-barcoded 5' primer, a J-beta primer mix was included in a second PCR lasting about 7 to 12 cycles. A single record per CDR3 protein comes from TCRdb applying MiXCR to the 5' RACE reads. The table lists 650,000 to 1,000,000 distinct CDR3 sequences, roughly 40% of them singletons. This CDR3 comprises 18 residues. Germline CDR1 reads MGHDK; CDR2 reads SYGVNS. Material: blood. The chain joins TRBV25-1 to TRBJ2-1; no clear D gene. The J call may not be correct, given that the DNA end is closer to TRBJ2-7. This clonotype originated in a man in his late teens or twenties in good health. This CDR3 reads CASSELELLLASYNEQYF. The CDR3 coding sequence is TGTGCCAGCAGTGAATTAGAACTCCTCCTGGCTTCCTACAATGAGCAGTACTTC.